This T cell receptor (beta chain) was found in a study of blood T cell repertoires in COVID-19. At the level of the study: Acute-phase and convalescent COVID-19 samples originated in the United States, Italy and Spain. PBMCs, B-cell-depleted T cells, or T cells were the source of the cDNA or gDNA that made up the material.

Authors' data handling: Reference gene primers were amplified, and this amplification served to estimate nucleated cell counts. Data came from immunoSEQ multiplex PCR; TCRdb stores just in-frame clones and leaves some out. V and J calls plus clone size are reproduced from that table; the DNA served to infer D and trimming. The table lists roughly 130,000 clones, roughly four fifths of them singletons. Germline V gene sequence: CDR1 LGHDT, CDR2 YNNKEL (reference sequence). The CDR3 is made up of 12 amino acids. Between the trimmed V and J ends, which lost 1 base and 10 bases, there was a span of 8 bases.

This receptor was obtained from a woman aged 45-65 years with acute or convalescent COVID-19. This chain links TRBV3-1 (or the pseudogene TRBV3-2) with TRBJ2-1; D is unclear. Sequencing was carried out using peripheral blood. CDR3: CASSQVVAEQFF. CDR3 DNA sequence: TGTGCCAGCAGCCAAGTGGTAGCCGAGCAGTTCTTC.